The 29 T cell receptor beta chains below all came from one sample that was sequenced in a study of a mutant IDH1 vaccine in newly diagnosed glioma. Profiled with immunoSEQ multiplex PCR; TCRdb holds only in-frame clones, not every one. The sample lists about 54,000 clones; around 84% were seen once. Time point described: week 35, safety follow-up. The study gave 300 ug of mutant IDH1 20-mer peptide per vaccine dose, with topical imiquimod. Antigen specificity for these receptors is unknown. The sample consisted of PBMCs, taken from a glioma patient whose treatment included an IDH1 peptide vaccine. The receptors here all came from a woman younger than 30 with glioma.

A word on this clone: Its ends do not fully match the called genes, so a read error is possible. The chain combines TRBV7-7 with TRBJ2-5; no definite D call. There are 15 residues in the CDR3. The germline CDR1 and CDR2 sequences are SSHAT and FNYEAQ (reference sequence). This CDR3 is CASSLLVSSQETQYF. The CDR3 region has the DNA TGTGCTAGCAGCTTATTGGTTAGTTCTCAAGAGACCCAGTACTTC.

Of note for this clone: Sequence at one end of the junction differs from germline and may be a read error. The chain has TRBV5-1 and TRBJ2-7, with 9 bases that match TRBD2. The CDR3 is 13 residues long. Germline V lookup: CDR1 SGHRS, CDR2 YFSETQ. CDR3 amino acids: CASSGIAGDIGDF. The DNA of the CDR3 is TGCGCCAGCAGCGGAATAGCGGGAGACATCGGGGATTTC.

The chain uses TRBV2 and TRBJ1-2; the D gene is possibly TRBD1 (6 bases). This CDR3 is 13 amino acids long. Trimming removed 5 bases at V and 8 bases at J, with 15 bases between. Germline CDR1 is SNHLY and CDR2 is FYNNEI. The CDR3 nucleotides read TGTGCCAGCAGTCGAACAGGGAGAGAGGGCTACACCTTC. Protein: CASSRTGREGYTF. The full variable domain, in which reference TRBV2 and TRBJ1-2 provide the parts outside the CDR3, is EPEVTQTPSHQVTQMGQEVILRCVPISNHLYFYWYRQILGQKVEFLVSFYNNEISEKSEIFDDQFSVERPDGSNFTLKIRSTKLEDSAMYFCASSRTGREGYTFGSGTRLTVV.

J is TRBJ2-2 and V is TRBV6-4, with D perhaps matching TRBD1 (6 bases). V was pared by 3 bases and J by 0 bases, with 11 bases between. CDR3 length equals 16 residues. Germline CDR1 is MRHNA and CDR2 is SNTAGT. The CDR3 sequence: CASSEFDRSNTGELFF. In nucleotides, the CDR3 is TGTGCCAGCAGTGAATTTGACAGGTCGAACACCGGGGAGCTGTTTTTT.

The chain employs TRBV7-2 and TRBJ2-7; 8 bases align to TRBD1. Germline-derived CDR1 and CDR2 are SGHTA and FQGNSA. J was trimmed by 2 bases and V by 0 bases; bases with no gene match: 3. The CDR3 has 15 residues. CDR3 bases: TGTGCCAGCAGCTTAGCGCGACAGGGGCCCTACGAGCAGTACTTC. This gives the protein CASSLARQGPYEQYF.

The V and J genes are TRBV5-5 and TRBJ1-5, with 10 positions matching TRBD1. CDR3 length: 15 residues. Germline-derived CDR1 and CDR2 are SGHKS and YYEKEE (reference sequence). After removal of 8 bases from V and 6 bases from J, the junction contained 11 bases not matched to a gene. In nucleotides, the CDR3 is TGTGCCAGTGACTCGACAGGGGGCTTGGGTCAGCCCCAGCATTTT. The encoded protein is CASDSTGGLGQPQHF.

The CDR3 sequence is CASSLSIGGLYEQYF. CDR3 coding DNA: TGCGCCAGCAGCCTCAGTATAGGGGGCTTATACGAGCAGTACTTC. The chain links TRBV5-1 to TRBJ2-7; 7 bases agree with TRBD1. V was pared by 4 bases and J by 4 bases, with 11 bases of the junction left unmatched. Looked up from germline, CDR1 is SGHRS and CDR2 is YFSETQ. This CDR3 contains 15 residues.

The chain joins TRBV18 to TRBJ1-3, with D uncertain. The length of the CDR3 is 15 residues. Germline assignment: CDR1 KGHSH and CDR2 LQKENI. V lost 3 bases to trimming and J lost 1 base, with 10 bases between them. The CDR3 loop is CASSPKGPSGNTIYF. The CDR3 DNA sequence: TGTGCCAGCTCACCGAAAGGGCCTTCTGGAAACACCATATATTTT. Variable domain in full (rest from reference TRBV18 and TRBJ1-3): NAGVMQNPRHLVRRRGQEARLRCSPMKGHSHVYWYRQLPEEGLKFMVYLQKENIIDESGMPKERFSAEFPKEGPSILRIQQVVRGDSAAYFCASSPKGPSGNTIYFGEGSWLTVV.

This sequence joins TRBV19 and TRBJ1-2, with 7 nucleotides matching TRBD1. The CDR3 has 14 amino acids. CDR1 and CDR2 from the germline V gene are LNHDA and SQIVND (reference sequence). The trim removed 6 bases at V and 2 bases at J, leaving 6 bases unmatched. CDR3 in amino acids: CASSRQGRNYGYTF. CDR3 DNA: TGTGCCAGTAGCAGACAGGGCCGAAACTATGGCTACACCTTC.

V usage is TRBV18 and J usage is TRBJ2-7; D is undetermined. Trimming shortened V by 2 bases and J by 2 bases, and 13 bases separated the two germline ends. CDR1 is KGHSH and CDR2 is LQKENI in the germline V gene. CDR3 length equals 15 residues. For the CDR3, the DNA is TGTGCCAGCTCACCAGTAAGAGTCGGTACCTACGAGCAGTACTTC. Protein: CASSPVRVGTYEQYF. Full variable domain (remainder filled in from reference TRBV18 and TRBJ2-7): NAGVMQNPRHLVRRRGQEARLRCSPMKGHSHVYWYRQLPEEGLKFMVYLQKENIIDESGMPKERFSAEFPKEGPSILRIQQVVRGDSAAYFCASSPVRVGTYEQYFGPGTRLTVT.

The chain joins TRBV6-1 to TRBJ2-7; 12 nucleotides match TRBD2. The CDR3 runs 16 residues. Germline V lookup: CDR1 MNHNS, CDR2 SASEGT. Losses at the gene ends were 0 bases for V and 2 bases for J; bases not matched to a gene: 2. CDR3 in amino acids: CASSEARLAGAYEQYF. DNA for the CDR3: TGTGCCAGCAGTGAAGCGAGACTAGCGGGAGCCTACGAGCAGTACTTC.

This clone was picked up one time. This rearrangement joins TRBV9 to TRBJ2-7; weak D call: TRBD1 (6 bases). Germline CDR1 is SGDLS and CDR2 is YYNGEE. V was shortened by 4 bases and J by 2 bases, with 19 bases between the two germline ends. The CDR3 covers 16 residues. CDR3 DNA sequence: TGTGCCAGCAGCCTCCGGGACACCCCGCCAACCTACGAGCAGTACTTC. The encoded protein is CASSLRDTPPTYEQYF.

The CDR3 bases are TGTGCCAGCAGTGTAACAGGGGATTCACCCCTCCACTTT. Translated: CASSVTGDSPLHF. The chain couples TRBV6-1 to TRBJ1-6; 7 bases are shared with TRBD1. The CDR3 totals 13 residues. Trimming at V came to 4 bases and at J to 8 bases, leaving 2 bases not matched to a gene. Germline V gene data show CDR1 as MNHNS and CDR2 as SASEGT.

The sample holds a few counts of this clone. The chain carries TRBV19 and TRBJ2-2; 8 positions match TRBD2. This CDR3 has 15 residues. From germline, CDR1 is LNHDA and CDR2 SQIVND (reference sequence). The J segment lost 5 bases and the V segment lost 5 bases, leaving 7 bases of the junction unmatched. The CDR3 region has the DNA TGTGCCAGTAGTGTCGGGGGGGCGGGTACCGGGGAGCTGTTTTTT. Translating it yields CASSVGGAGTGELFF.

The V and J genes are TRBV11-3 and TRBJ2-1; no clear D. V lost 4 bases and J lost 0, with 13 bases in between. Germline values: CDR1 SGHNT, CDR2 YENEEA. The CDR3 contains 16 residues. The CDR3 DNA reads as TGTGCCAGCAGCTCTAGGTCGGTCAGCTCCTACAATGAGCAGTTCTTC. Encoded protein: CASSSRSVSSYNEQFF. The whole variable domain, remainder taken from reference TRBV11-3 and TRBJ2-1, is EAGVVQSPRYKIIEKKQPVAFWCNPISGHNTLYWYLQNLGQGPELLIRYENEEAVDDSQLPKDRFSAERLKGVDSTLKIQPAELGDSAVYLCASSSRSVSSYNEQFFGPGTRLTVL.

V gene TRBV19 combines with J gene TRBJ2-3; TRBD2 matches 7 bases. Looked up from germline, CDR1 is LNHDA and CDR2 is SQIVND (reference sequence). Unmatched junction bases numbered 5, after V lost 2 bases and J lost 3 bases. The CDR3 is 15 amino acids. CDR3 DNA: TGTGCCAGTAGTATACGGGCGGGAGTTACAGATACGCAGTATTTT. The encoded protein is CASSIRAGVTDTQYF.

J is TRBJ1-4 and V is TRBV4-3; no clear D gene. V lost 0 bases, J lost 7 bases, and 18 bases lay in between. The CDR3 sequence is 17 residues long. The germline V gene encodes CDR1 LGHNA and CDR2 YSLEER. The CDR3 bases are TGCGCCAGCAGCCAAGACGGGTATAGGTCAGGCGGTGAAAAACTGTTTTTT. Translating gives CASSQDGYRSGGEKLFF.

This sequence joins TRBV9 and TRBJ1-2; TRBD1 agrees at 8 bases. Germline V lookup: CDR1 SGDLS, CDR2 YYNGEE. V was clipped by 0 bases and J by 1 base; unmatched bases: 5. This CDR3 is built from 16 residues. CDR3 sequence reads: CASSVEAGTGNYGYTF. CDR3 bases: TGTGCCAGCAGCGTAGAAGCTGGGACAGGTAACTATGGCTACACCTTC.

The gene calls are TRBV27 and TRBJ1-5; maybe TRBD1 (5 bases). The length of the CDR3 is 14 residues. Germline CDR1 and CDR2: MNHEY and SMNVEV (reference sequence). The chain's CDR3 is CTAGWGENGQPQHF. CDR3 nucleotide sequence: TGTACCGCCGGGTGGGGGGAGAACGGACAGCCCCAGCATTTT.

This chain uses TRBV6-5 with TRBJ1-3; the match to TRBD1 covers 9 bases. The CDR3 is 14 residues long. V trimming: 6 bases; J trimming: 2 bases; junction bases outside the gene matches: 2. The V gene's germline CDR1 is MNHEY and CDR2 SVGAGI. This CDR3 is CASRRQGAGNTIYF. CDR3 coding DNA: TGTGCCAGCAGACGACAGGGGGCTGGAAACACCATATATTTT.

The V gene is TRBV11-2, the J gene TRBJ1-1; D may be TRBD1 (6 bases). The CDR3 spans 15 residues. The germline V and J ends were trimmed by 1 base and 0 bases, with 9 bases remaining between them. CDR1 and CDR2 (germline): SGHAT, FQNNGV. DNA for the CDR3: TGTGCCAGCAGCTTAGTCCCAGGGGTGAACACTGAAGCTTTCTTT. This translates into CASSLVPGVNTEAFF.

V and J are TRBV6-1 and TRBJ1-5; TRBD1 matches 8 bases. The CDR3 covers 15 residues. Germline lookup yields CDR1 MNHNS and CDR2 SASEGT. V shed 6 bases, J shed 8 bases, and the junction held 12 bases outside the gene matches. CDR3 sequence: CASSTETGEMKPQHF. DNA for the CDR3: TGTGCCAGCAGCACCGAGACAGGGGAGATGAAGCCCCAGCATTTT.

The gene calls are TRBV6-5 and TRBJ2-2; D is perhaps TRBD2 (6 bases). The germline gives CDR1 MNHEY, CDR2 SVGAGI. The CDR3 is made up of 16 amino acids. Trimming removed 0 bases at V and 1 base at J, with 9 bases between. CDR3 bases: TGTGCCAGCAGTTACTCGGTAGCGGAGAACACCGGGGAGCTGTTTTTT. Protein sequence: CASSYSVAENTGELFF.

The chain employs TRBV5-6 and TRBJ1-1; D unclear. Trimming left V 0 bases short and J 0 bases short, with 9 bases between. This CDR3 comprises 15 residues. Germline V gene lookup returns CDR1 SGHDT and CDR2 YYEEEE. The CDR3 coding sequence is TGTGCCAGCAGCTTGGCCCGAAGACTGAACACTGAAGCTTTCTTT. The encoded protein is CASSLARRLNTEAFF.

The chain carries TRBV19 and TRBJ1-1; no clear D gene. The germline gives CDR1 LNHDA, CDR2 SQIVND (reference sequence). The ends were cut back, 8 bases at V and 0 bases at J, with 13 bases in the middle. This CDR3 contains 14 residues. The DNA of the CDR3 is TGTGCCAGTTCACCCCTTTACATGAACACTGAAGCTTTCTTT. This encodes CASSPLYMNTEAFF.

The CDR3 loop is CASSVAGDGGPPLHF. The CDR3 DNA reads as TGTGCCAGCAGCGTAGCGGGGGACGGGGGCCCACCCCTCCACTTT. The gene calls are TRBV9 and TRBJ1-6; tentatively, D is TRBD1 (6 bases). CDR1 SGDLS and CDR2 YYNGEE come from the germline V gene. The CDR3 loop spans 15 amino acids. V was pared by 0 bases and J by 11 bases, with 15 bases between.

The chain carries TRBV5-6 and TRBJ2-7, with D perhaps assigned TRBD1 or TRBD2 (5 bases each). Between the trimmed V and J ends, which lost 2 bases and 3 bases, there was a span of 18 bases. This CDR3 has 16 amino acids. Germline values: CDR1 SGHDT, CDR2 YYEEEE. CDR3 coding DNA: TGTGCCAGCAGCTTTGGGGCGCGGGCGCAGAGCTACGAGCAGTACTTC. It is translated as CASSFGARAQSYEQYF.

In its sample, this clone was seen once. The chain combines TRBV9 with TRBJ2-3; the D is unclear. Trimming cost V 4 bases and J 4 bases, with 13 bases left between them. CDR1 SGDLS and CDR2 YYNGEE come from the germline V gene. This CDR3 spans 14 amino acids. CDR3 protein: CASSSLGVSDTQYF. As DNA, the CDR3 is TGTGCCAGCAGCTCTCTTGGGGTCTCAGATACGCAGTATTTT. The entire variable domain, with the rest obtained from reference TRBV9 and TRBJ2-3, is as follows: DSGVTQTPKHLITATGQRVTLRCSPRSGDLSVYWYQQSLDQGLQFLIQYYNGEERAKGNILERFSAQQFPDLHSELNLSSLELGDSALYFCASSSLGVSDTQYFGPGTRLTVL.

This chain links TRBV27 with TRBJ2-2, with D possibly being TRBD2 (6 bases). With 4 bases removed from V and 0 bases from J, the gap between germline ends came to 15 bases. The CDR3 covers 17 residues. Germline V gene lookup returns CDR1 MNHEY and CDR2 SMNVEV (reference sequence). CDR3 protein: CASSSVGGTTNTGELFF. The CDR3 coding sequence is TGTGCCAGCAGTTCGGTGGGCGGGACGACGAACACCGGGGAGCTGTTTTTT.